This entry lists 26 T cell receptor beta chains sequenced from one sample in a study of CD8+CD57+ T cells in acquired aplastic anemia. TCR beta VDJ and CDR3 profiling used genomic DNA as template. TCRdb fed the reads into MiXCR, producing one record per CDR3 protein. The repertoire holds some 180,000 distinct CDR3 sequences, with around 50% as singletons. For sequencing, patients were chosen who had shown expansion of CD8+CD57+ cells by flow cytometry. Material for sequencing was sorted CD4+, CD8+, or CD8+CD57+ T cells (not recorded which) from PBMCs. These receptors came from a human donor with aplastic anemia.

The chain recombines TRBV24-1 with TRBJ2-7; TRBD2 matches at 13 bases. The germline V gene has CDR1 KGHDR and CDR2 SFDVKD. V was clipped by 9 bases and J by 6 bases; unmatched bases: 4. The CDR3 consists of 13 residues. The CDR3 DNA reads as TGTGCCACCCCGACTAGCGGGAGGTGCGAGCAGTACTTC. Translation gives CATPTSGRCEQYF.

The V call is TRBV20-1, the J call TRBJ1-3; maybe TRBD1 (5 bases). In germline, CDR1 is DFQATT, CDR2 SNEGSKA (reference sequence). Trimming cost V 3 bases and J 2 bases, with 11 bases left between them. This CDR3 comprises 14 residues. The CDR3 loop reads CSASPQGPGNTIYF. CDR3 DNA: TGCAGTGCTAGCCCTCAGGGCCCTGGAAACACCATATATTTT.

Many counts were recorded for this clonotype. The CDR3 here is CASSAAIFNEQFF. The CDR3 DNA sequence: TGTGCCAGCAGCGCGGCCATCTTCAATGAGCAGTTCTTC. This sequence joins TRBV7-2 and TRBJ2-1; D gene ambiguous. Germline V gene lookup returns CDR1 SGHTA and CDR2 FQGNSA. The CDR3 consists of 13 residues. V was trimmed by 5 bases and J by 6 bases, leaving 11 bases between them.

The J gene is TRBJ1-5, the V gene TRBV18; D not resolved. Trimming removed 2 bases at V and 5 bases at J, with 7 bases between. Germline CDR1 and CDR2: KGHSH and LQKENI. The CDR3 has 13 amino acids. The CDR3 sequence is CASSPGVDQPQHF. As DNA, the CDR3 is TGTGCCAGCTCACCAGGGGTGGATCAGCCCCAGCATTTT.

V is TRBV7-2 and J is TRBJ2-2, with D maybe TRBD2 (6 bases). The CDR3 is made up of 15 amino acids. V was clipped by 6 bases and J by 2 bases, with 13 bases between them. The germline gives CDR1 SGHTA, CDR2 FQGNSA. The CDR3 reads CASRFGRINTGELFF. The DNA of the CDR3 is TGTGCCAGCAGATTCGGGAGAATTAACACCGGGGAGCTGTTTTTT. The variable domain in full, completed from reference TRBV7-2 and TRBJ2-2, reads GAGVSQSPSNKVTEKGKDVELRCDPISGHTALYWYRQSLGQGLEFLIYFQGNSAPDKSGLPSDRFSAERTGGSVSTLTIQRTQQEDSAVYLCASRFGRINTGELFFGEGSRLTVL.

The J gene is TRBJ1-1, the V gene TRBV24-1, with D perhaps matching TRBD1 (5 bases). Trimming shortened V by 2 bases and J by 2 bases, and 11 bases separated the two germline ends. The CDR3 is 15 amino acids. Germline V gene sequence: CDR1 KGHDR, CDR2 SFDVKD. As DNA, the CDR3 is TGTGCCACCAGTGATTCCGGGACGGCTAACACTGAAGCTTTCTTT. Its translation: CATSDSGTANTEAFF.

The gene calls are TRBV12-3 or TRBV12-4 and TRBJ1-3; possibly TRBD1 for D (6 bases). Trimming cost V 3 bases and J 4 bases, with 13 bases left between them. The CDR3 loop spans 15 amino acids. The CDR3 DNA follows: TGTGCCAGCAGTTTGACCGGTCAGGGGGGAAACACCATATATTTT. Its translation is CASSLTGQGGNTIYF.

Comments on this clonotype: Just one base apart from a much larger clone, this may be a read error. The chain links TRBV12-3 or TRBV12-4 to TRBJ1-4; a possible D gene is TRBD1 (5 bases). The CDR3 sequence is 15 residues long. This chain's CDR3 is CASSDGGMANDKLFF. The CDR3 nucleotides are TGTGCCAGCAGTGACGGGGGGATGGCTAATGACAAACTGTTTTTT.

As concerns this clonotype: Germline and junction disagree at one end, which may indicate a read error. The rearrangement links TRBV6-1 to TRBJ1-3; D unresolved. CDR3 length: 13 residues. Germline CDR1 is MNHNS and CDR2 is SASEGT. CDR3 sequence (DNA): TGTGCCAGCAGTCAACGACCGGAAAACACCGTATATTTT. Translated, it gives CASSQRPENTVYF.

This clonotype was picked up many times. This chain uses TRBV5-6 with TRBJ1-3, with D possibly being TRBD1 (6 bases). The CDR3 totals 16 residues. V lost 4 bases and J lost 0, with 14 bases in between. Germline values: CDR1 SGHDT, CDR2 YYEEEE. The CDR3 region is CASSPQTGSSGNTIYF. The CDR3 DNA sequence: TGTGCCAGCAGCCCCCAGACAGGATCCTCTGGAAACACCATATATTTT.

The V gene is TRBV5-1, the J gene TRBJ2-5; D may match TRBD1 or TRBD2 (5 bases each). The CDR3 has 15 amino acids. Germline-derived CDR1 and CDR2 are SGHRS and YFSETQ. Trimming pared 4 bases from V and 1 base from J, leaving 14 bases between. The CDR3 spells CASSPPRDGQETQYF. The CDR3 nucleotides read TGCGCCAGCAGCCCGCCCAGGGACGGCCAAGAGACCCAGTACTTC.

This clonotype has only a few counts. J is TRBJ2-7 and V is TRBV29-1; D is ambiguous. Trimming removed 1 base from V and 2 bases from J, with 6 bases in between. The CDR3 has 12 residues. CDR1 is SQVTM, CDR2 ANQGSEA, per germline. The CDR3, as DNA: TGCAGCGTTGAAGGCAGGCCCTACGAGCAGTACTTC. This codes for CSVEGRPYEQYF.

V and J are TRBV6-1 and TRBJ2-7; D remains ambiguous. V lost 8 bases, J lost 2 bases, and 13 bases lay in between. The CDR3 length is 13 residues. CDR1 and CDR2 from the germline V gene are MNHNS and SASEGT. CDR3 in amino acids: CASAPTQAYEQYF. For the CDR3, the DNA is TGTGCCAGCGCCCCCACCCAAGCCTACGAGCAGTACTTC.

This clonotype was recorded at least ten times. The V and J genes are TRBV6-1 and TRBJ2-7; the match to TRBD1 covers 7 bases. The CDR3 totals 12 residues. V gave up 5 bases and J gave up 3 bases; unmatched junction bases: 1. Germline V lookup: CDR1 MNHNS, CDR2 SASEGT. The CDR3 is CASSPGGYEQYF. The CDR3 DNA reads as TGTGCCAGCAGTCCAGGGGGCTACGAGCAGTACTTC.

This clonotype was seen at least ten times. The CDR3 loop is CASSYSREKLFF. The CDR3 DNA reads TGTGCCAGCAGTTACTCTCGGGAAAAACTGTTTTTT. The V gene is TRBV6-6, the J gene TRBJ1-4; D not resolved. The CDR3 extends over 12 amino acids. V lost 0 bases and J 8 bases, leaving 4 bases between the germline ends. Germline loops: CDR1 MNHNY, CDR2 SVGAGI (reference sequence).

This chain joins TRBV9 and TRBJ1-2; possibly TRBD1 for D (6 bases). This CDR3 has 14 residues. The germline V and J ends were trimmed by 3 bases and 0 bases, with 9 bases remaining between them. Germline values: CDR1 SGDLS, CDR2 YYNGEE. CDR3 coding DNA: TGTGCCAGCAGCGCACAGGGAGCTAACTATGGCTACACCTTC. It encodes CASSAQGANYGYTF.

The sample holds many counts of this clonotype. This chain connects TRBV6-1 to TRBJ2-7; either TRBD1 or TRBD2 may supply D (6 bases each). Germline V gene sequence: CDR1 MNHNS, CDR2 SASEGT. Trimming shortened V by 7 bases and J by 3 bases, and 19 bases separated the two germline ends. CDR3 size: 15 residues. CDR3: CASKNKGEANYEQYF. CDR3 DNA: TGTGCCAGCAAGAATAAGGGGGAGGCAAACTACGAGCAGTACTTC.

There are a few counts of this clonotype. The chain joins TRBV2 to TRBJ1-5, with D perhaps matching TRBD1 (5 bases). This CDR3 is 15 amino acids long. CDR1 and CDR2 (germline): SNHLY, FYNNEI. V lost 7 bases to trimming and J lost 0 bases, with 13 bases between them. The CDR3 region has the DNA TGTGCCAGCACCCTCAGGGAGTATAGCAATCAGCCCCAGCATTTT. As protein: CASTLREYSNQPQHF. The full variable domain, with the rest looked up from reference TRBV2 and TRBJ1-5, is EPEVTQTPSHQVTQMGQEVILRCVPISNHLYFYWYRQILGQKVEFLVSFYNNEISEKSEIFDDQFSVERPDGSNFTLKIRSTKLEDSAMYFCASTLREYSNQPQHFGDGTRLSIL.

The chain combines TRBV7-4 with TRBJ1-6; no firm D call. Germline CDR1 reads SGHVT; CDR2 reads SQSDAQ. The CDR3 is 14 amino acids. V was shortened by 6 bases and J by 8 bases, with 14 bases between the two germline ends. CDR3 region: CASSLFPRDSPLHF. The CDR3 DNA sequence: TGTGCCAGCAGTTTATTCCCTAGAGATTCACCCCTCCACTTT.

V gene TRBV10-3 combines with J gene TRBJ1-2; perhaps TRBD1 as D (5 bases). Germline V lookup: CDR1 ENHRY, CDR2 SYGVKD. This CDR3 comprises 14 residues. Deletions cut 6 bases from V and 3 bases from J, with 14 bases between. CDR3 sequence: CAIRGGDHHYGYTF. The CDR3 nucleotides read TGTGCCATCAGGGGGGGGGATCATCACTATGGCTACACCTTC.

This chain links TRBV4-1 with TRBJ2-3; 8 bases fit TRBD1. With 5 bases clipped from V and 2 bases from J, the junction kept 9 bases outside the gene matches. Germline loops: CDR1 MGHRA, CDR2 YSYEKL. The CDR3 contains 16 residues. The CDR3 reads CASSTPDRGVTDTQYF. CDR3 nucleotides: TGCGCCAGCAGCACCCCCGACAGGGGAGTCACAGATACGCAGTATTTT.

This sequence joins TRBV5-1 and TRBJ2-3; no reliable D call. Per the germline V gene, CDR1 is SGHRS and CDR2 is YFSETQ. The CDR3 has 14 amino acids. The V gene lost 4 bases and the J gene lost 2 bases, with 11 bases spanning the gap. In DNA form, the CDR3 reads TGCGCCAGCAGCCCTACTGGAATCACAGATACGCAGTATTTT. Residues: CASSPTGITDTQYF.

The count of this clonotype is one. The CDR3 reads CASTLGQGYYGYTF. CDR3 sequence (DNA): TGTGCCAGTACCCTAGGACAGGGTTACTATGGCTACACCTTC. The V and J genes are TRBV19 and TRBJ1-2, with 8 bases lining up with TRBD1. Germline V CDR1 and CDR2: LNHDA, SQIVND (reference sequence). V dropped 7 bases and J dropped 3; count of bases not matched to a gene: 7. The CDR3 runs to 14 residues.

This clonotype occurred many times. V gene TRBV20-1 combines with J gene TRBJ1-3; 7 nucleotides agree with TRBD1. After removal of 4 bases from V and 2 bases from J, the junction contained 14 bases not matched to a gene. This CDR3 comprises 17 residues. Germline loops: CDR1 DFQATT, CDR2 SNEGSKA (reference sequence). CDR3 residues: CSATPLPTGSTGNTIYF. CDR3 bases: TGCAGTGCTACACCTTTACCGACAGGGTCAACTGGAAACACCATATATTTT.

The J gene is TRBJ2-3, the V gene TRBV29-1; D is possibly TRBD2 (5 bases). The V end lost 7 bases, the J end lost 2 bases, and 16 bases lay between the germline ends. Germline assignment: CDR1 SQVTM and CDR2 ANQGSEA. This CDR3 is 14 amino acids long. CDR3 amino acids: CSGTELGFTDTQYF. The CDR3 nucleotides read TGCAGCGGGACGGAACTAGGATTCACAGATACGCAGTATTTT.

The table lists this clonotype with many counts. This chain links TRBV7-9 with TRBJ2-1; 8 positions agree with TRBD1. The CDR3 totals 15 residues. Trimming at V came to 5 bases and at J to 6 bases, leaving 9 bases not matched to a gene. Germline CDR1 SEHNR, CDR2 FQNEAQ (reference sequence). The CDR3 protein is CASSARTGQSNEQFF. CDR3 nucleotide sequence: TGTGCCAGCAGCGCCAGGACAGGGCAGTCCAATGAGCAGTTCTTC.